This TCR beta chain was documented in a study of HIV-infected patients and healthy controls. cDNA was made from 500 ng RNA using alpha and beta constant primers. Alpha and beta chain libraries were made separately by chain-specific third strand synthesis with multiplexing indices. TCRdb ran MiXCR on the 5' RACE reads and lists one entry per CDR3 protein. The sample holds over 15,000 distinct CDR3 sequences, around 5.5% seen once. General study points: CMV-associated CDR3s mostly grew nonsignificantly during therapy, while HIV-associated CDR3s declined significantly. In healthy controls, MAIT alpha CDR3s were common; in HIV+ repertoires, severely depleted.

This clonotype was detected many times. Its cognate antigen is unknown. The CDR3 contains 15 residues. Germline V gene data show CDR1 as SGHRS and CDR2 as YFSETQ. Trimming shortened V by 3 bases and J by 7 bases, and 16 bases separated the two germline ends. All unsorted peripheral T cells were captured because whole blood was used without fractionation. This receptor was identified in an adult in good health. The genes are TRBV5-1 and TRBJ1-4; TRBD1 might be the D (5 bases). The source material was blood. CDR3 DNA: TGCGCCAGCAGCTCCGGGGATAAGAGGGGTGAAAAACTGTTTTTT. Amino acid sequence: CASSSGDKRGEKLFF.